The next 17 T cell receptor beta chains were all read from a single sample in a study of CD8+CD57+ T cells in acquired aplastic anemia. Researchers used genomic DNA as the template to profile TCR beta VDJ and CDR3. TCRdb itself ran the reads through MiXCR, one entry per CDR3 protein. This sample has 200,000 to 250,000 distinct CDR3 sequences, with roughly 57% found just once. What was sequenced was sorted CD4+, CD8+, or CD8+CD57+ T cells (not recorded which) from PBMCs. These receptors were taken from a human donor in good health.

The sample holds one count of this clonotype. The chain recombines TRBV2 with TRBJ1-4, with TRBD1 identical over 9 bases. CDR1 is SNHLY, CDR2 FYNNEI, per germline. J was trimmed by 11 bases and V by 6 bases; bases with no gene match: 7. The CDR3 totals 13 residues. CDR3 region: CASRPGQGGKLFF. CDR3 sequence (DNA): TGTGCCAGCAGGCCGGGACAGGGAGGTAAACTGTTTTTT.

The chain employs TRBV12-3 or TRBV12-4 and TRBJ2-7; 12 positions match TRBD1. The junction had 6 bases not matched to a gene; V was cut back by 3 bases and J by 0 bases. This CDR3 spans 17 amino acids. The CDR3 loop reads CASSFGTGGSLSYEQYF. For the CDR3, the DNA is TGTGCCAGCAGTTTTGGGACAGGGGGCTCCCTCTCCTACGAGCAGTACTTC.

The CDR3 DNA follows: TGTGCCATCAGTGAGGCGGGAAAGGGTAAAAAACTGTTTTTT. Protein sequence: CAISEAGKGKKLFF. This chain links TRBV10-3 with TRBJ1-4; D not certain. V shed 2 bases and J shed 9 bases, with 13 bases lying between them. The CDR3 spans 14 residues. Germline V CDR1 and CDR2: ENHRY, SYGVKD.

The chain links TRBV6-2 or TRBV6-3 to TRBJ2-7; D possibly matches TRBD1 or TRBD2 (6 bases each). The CDR3 length is 16 residues. Looked up from germline, CDR1 is MNHEY and CDR2 is SVGEGT. The germline V and J ends were trimmed by 6 bases and 6 bases, with 24 bases remaining between them. CDR3 protein: CASRVGSGGARAEQYF. The CDR3 nucleotides read TGTGCCAGCAGAGTTGGGTCCGGGGGCGCGCGGGCCGAGCAGTACTTC.

The genes are TRBV7-9 and TRBJ2-2, with a possible D match to TRBD2 (5 bases). The V and J ends lost 2 bases and 6 bases respectively, with 10 bases between them. This CDR3 contains 14 residues. Germline V CDR1 and CDR2: SEHNR, FQNEAQ (reference sequence). The CDR3 protein is CASSLRGVAGELFF. The CDR3, as DNA: TGTGCCAGCAGCTTACGGGGTGTGGCCGGGGAGCTGTTTTTT.

The count of this clonotype is one. This sequence joins TRBV2 and TRBJ1-6; D is possibly TRBD1 (5 bases). This CDR3 has 14 residues. Trimming left V 4 bases short and J 6 bases short, with 10 bases between. The V gene's germline CDR1 is SNHLY and CDR2 FYNNEI. The DNA for the CDR3 is TGTGCCAGCAGTGGCCGGGGGGGTAATTCACCCCTCCACTTT. Encoded protein: CASSGRGGNSPLHF.

This clonotype was counted many times. The rearrangement links TRBV19 to TRBJ2-2, with D maybe TRBD2 (5 bases). Germline CDR1 is LNHDA and CDR2 is SQIVND (reference sequence). The CDR3 loop spans 18 amino acids. V was cut by 5 bases and J by 7 bases, with 26 bases left in between. The CDR3 DNA is TGTGCCAGTAGTTCCCCGGGATCGGCTCCCGGTTTTGGCGGGGAGCTGTTTTTT. Translated, it gives CASSSPGSAPGFGGELFF.

The chain is built from TRBV15 and TRBJ2-7; 10 nucleotides agree with TRBD2. The trim removed 4 bases at V and 3 bases at J, leaving 6 bases unmatched. CDR3 length: 15 amino acids. In germline, CDR1 is LNHNV, CDR2 YYDKDF (reference sequence). The chain's CDR3 is CATSTRTSGLYEQYF. The CDR3 region has the DNA TGTGCCACCAGCACCCGGACTAGCGGACTCTACGAGCAGTACTTC.

This rearrangement joins TRBV29-1 to TRBJ2-1, with no clear D. CDR3 length: 13 amino acids. V lost 5 bases to trimming and J lost 0 bases, with 8 bases between them. The germline gives CDR1 SQVTM, CDR2 ANQGSEA. The CDR3 sequence is CSVRATSYNEQFF. CDR3 coding DNA: TGCAGCGTTCGCGCGACCTCCTACAATGAGCAGTTCTTC.

This clonotype was counted ten times or more. The chain employs TRBV5-8 and TRBJ1-1, with TRBD1 as a possible D gene (5 bases). This CDR3 spans 12 amino acids. Germline CDR1 is SGHTS and CDR2 is YDEGEE. Between the trimmed V and J ends, which lost 3 bases and 10 bases, there was a span of 13 bases. CDR3 sequence reads: CASSSGSRRAFF. CDR3 nucleotide sequence: TGTGCCAGCAGCTCAGGGTCGAGACGAGCTTTCTTT. The variable domain in full, with the rest retrieved from reference TRBV5-8 and TRBJ1-1, is EAGVTQSPTHLIKTRGQQATLRCSPISGHTSVYWYQQALGLGLQFLLWYDEGEERNRGNFPPRFSGRQFPNYSSELNVNALELEDSALYLCASSSGSRRAFFGQGTRLTVV.

The rearrangement joins TRBV15 to TRBJ2-3; D is possibly TRBD1 (6 bases). CDR3 size: 15 residues. Trimming pared 4 bases from V and 2 bases from J, leaving 13 bases between. Germline CDR1 reads LNHNV; CDR2 reads YYDKDF (reference sequence). In DNA form, the CDR3 reads TGTGCCACCAGCACCCGGGACACTCTCACAGATACGCAGTATTTT. Its protein is CATSTRDTLTDTQYF. The entire variable domain, with the rest obtained from reference TRBV15 and TRBJ2-3, is as follows: DAMVIQNPRYQVTQFGKPVTLSCSQTLNHNVMYWYQQKSSQAPKLLFHYYDKDFNNEADTPDNFQSRRPNTSFCFLDIRSPGLGDTAMYLCATSTRDTLTDTQYFGPGTRLTVL.

The J gene is TRBJ2-1, the V gene TRBV24-1; 7 nucleotides match TRBD1. This CDR3 region has 15 residues. Germline values: CDR1 KGHDR, CDR2 SFDVKD. The trim removed 3 bases at V and 3 bases at J, leaving 4 bases unmatched. CDR3 residues: CATSDTDRLYNEQFF. In DNA, the CDR3 is TGTGCCACCAGTGATACGGACAGGCTCTACAATGAGCAGTTCTTC.

V and J are TRBV29-1 and TRBJ2-3; possibly TRBD2 for D (5 bases). Trimming shortened V by 6 bases and J by 6 bases, and 10 bases separated the two germline ends. This CDR3 is built from 11 residues. CDR1 and CDR2 (germline): SQVTM, ANQGSEA. The CDR3 nucleotides read TGCAGCGTGCGGGTCGGCGATACGCAGTATTTT. Its protein product is CSVRVGDTQYF.

Notes on this clonotype: One end of the junction is discordant with germline, which a read error may explain. This chain joins TRBV19 and TRBJ2-2; 10 bases align to TRBD2. The germline V gene has CDR1 LNHDA and CDR2 SQIVND (reference sequence). This CDR3 comprises 16 residues. The CDR3 reads CASKTTGTSVFREPFF. CDR3 DNA: TGTGCCAGTAAAACCACCGGGACTAGCGTGTTCCGGGAGCCGTTTTTT.

As regards this clonotype: Since no conserved phenylalanine or tryptophan closes the CDR3, a read error is the likely cause. This chain links TRBV7-9 with TRBJ2-7; tentative D call: TRBD1 (6 bases). Germline V CDR1 and CDR2: SEHNR, FQNEAQ (reference sequence). CDR3 length equals 13 residues. V lost 5 bases and J 0 bases, leaving 8 bases between the germline ends. The DNA for the CDR3 is TGTGCCAGCAGCAACAGGGCCTCCTACGAGCAGTACCTC. Protein: CASSNRASYEQYL.

In regard to this clonotype: The junction differs from germline at one of its ends, possibly a read error. The chain has TRBV15 and TRBJ2-7; TRBD2 matches at 7 bases. This CDR3 has 15 amino acids. CDR1 and CDR2 from the germline V gene are LNHNV and YYDKDF (reference sequence). CDR3 DNA sequence: TGTGCCACCAGTATCGGGAGGACCCTGTCCTCCGAGCAGTACTTC. The encoded protein is CATSIGRTLSSEQYF.

In this sample, this clonotype turned up many times. The rearrangement uses TRBV5-8 and TRBJ2-3; a weak D match, TRBD2 (5 bases). V dropped 1 base and J dropped 2 bases, with 14 bases sitting between them. Germline CDR1 reads SGHTS; CDR2 reads YDEGEE. The CDR3 is made up of 16 amino acids. CDR3 bases: TGTGCCAGCAGCTTGTTTGGTAGCGTACACACAGATACGCAGTATTTT. Amino acid sequence: CASSLFGSVHTDTQYF.